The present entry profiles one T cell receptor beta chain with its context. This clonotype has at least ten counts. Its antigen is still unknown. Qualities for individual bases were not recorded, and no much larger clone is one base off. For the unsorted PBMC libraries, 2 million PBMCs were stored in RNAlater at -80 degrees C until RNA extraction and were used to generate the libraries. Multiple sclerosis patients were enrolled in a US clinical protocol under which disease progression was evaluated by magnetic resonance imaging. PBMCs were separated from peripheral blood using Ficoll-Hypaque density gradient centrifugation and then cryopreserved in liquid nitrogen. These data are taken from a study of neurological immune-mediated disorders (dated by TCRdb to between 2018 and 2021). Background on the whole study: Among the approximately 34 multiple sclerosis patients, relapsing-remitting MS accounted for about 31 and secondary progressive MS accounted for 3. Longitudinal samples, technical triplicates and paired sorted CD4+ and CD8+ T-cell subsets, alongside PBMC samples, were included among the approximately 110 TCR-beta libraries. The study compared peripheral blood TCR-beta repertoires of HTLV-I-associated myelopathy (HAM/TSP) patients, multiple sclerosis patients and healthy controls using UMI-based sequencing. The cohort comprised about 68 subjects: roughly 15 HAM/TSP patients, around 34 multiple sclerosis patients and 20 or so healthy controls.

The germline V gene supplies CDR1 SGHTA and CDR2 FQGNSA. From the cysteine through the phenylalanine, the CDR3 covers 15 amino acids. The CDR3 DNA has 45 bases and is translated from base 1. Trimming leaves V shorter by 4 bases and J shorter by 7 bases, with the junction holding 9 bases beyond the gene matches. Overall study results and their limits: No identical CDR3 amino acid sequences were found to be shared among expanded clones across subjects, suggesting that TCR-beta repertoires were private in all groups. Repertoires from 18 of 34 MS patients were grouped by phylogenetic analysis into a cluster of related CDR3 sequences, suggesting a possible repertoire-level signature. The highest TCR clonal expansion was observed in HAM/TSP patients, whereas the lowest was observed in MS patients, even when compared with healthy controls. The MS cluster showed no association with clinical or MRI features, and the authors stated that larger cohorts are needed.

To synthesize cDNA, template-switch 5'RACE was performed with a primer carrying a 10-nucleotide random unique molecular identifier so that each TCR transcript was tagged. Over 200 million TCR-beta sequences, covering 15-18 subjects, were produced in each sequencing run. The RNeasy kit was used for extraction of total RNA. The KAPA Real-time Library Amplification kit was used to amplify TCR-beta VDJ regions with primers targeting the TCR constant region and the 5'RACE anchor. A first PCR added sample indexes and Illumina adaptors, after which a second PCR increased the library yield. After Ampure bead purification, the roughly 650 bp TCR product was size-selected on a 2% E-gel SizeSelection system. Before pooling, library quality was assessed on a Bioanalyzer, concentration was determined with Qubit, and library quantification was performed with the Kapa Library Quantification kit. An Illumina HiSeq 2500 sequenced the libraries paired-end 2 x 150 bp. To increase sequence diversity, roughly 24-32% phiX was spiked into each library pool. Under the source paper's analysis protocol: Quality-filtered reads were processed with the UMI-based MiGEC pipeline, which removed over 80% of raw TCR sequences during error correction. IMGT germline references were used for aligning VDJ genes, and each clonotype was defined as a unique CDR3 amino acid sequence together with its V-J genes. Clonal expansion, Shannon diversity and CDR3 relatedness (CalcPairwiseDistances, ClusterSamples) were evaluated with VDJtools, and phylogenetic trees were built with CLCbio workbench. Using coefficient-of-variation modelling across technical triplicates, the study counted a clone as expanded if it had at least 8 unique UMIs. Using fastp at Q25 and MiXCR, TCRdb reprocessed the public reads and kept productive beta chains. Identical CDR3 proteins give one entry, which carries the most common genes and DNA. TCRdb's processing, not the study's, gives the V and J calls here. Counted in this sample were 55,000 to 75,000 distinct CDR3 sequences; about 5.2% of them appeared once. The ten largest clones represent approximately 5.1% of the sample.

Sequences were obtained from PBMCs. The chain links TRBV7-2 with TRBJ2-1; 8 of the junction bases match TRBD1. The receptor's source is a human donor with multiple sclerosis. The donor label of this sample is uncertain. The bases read TGTGCCAGCAGCTCCTGGGGACAGGTACTTAATGAGCAGTTCTTC. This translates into CASSSWGQVLNEQFF.